These T cell receptor beta chains were read from a single sample in a study of CD8+ T cells in alopecia areata. Generated by immunoSEQ multiplex PCR, the TCRdb table keeps only in-frame clones and is missing some. The table records about 150,000 clones, more than 45% of them present only once. Sequencing used CD8+ T cells sorted from blood, obtained at week 0. The source of these receptors is a human donor with alopecia areata. Each CDR3 is given with its conserved first and last residue. Fields, in order: D gene, clone size, V gene, J gene, CDR3 protein, CDR3 DNA. A D gene is named only where the DNA matches it firmly. Expanded clones are given a class, and other clones once, few, many or no size at all.

>TRBD2|.|TRBV25-1|TRBJ2-5
CASSELRAGGQETQYF
TGTGCCAGCAGTGAATTAAGGGCGGGGGGCCAAGAGACCCAGTACTTC
>.|few|TRBV2|TRBJ2-2
CASERQLNTGELFF
TGTGCCAGCGAAAGACAGCTGAACACCGGGGAGCTGTTTTTT
>TRBD1|.|TRBV7-9|TRBJ2-1
CASSSRDSYNEQFF
TGTGCCAGCAGCTCACGGGACAGCTACAATGAGCAGTTCTTC
>.|few|TRBV27|TRBJ1-2
CASSLSVATYGYTF
TGTGCCAGCAGTTTATCGGTCGCGACCTATGGCTACACCTTC
>.|.|TRBV4-1|TRBJ1-1
CASSPSRGEANTEAFF
TGCGCCAGCAGCCCCTCGAGGGGGGAGGCGAACACTGAAGCTTTCTTT
>.|.|TRBV11-2|TRBJ2-1
CASSLLHGQFF
TGTGCCAGCAGCTTGCTTCACGGGCAGTTCTTC
>.|.|TRBV2|TRBJ2-7
CASSEGVGQAYEQYF
TGTGCCAGCAGTGAGGGCGTAGGACAAGCCTACGAGCAGTACTTC
>TRBD2|.|TRBV29-1|TRBJ2-1
CSVPTGLAGVHNEQFF
TGCAGCGTTCCCACCGGACTAGCGGGGGTCCACAATGAGCAGTTCTTC
>TRBD1|.|TRBV28|TRBJ2-3
CASSRTGRHADTQYF
TGTGCCAGCAGTCGGACAGGGCGGCACGCAGATACGCAGTATTTT
>.|.|TRBV29-1|TRBJ2-7
CSVAGRSGETYEQYF
TGCAGCGTTGCGGGGAGGTCAGGCGAAACCTACGAGCAGTACTTC
>TRBD1|.|TRBV7-2|TRBJ1-6
CASSLGGTGSSPLHF
TGTGCCAGCAGCTTAGGAGGGACAGGGAGTTCACCCCTCCACTTT
>TRBD1|.|TRBV30|TRBJ1-2
CAFQGARVGYTF
TGTGCCTTTCAGGGGGCGCGGGTTGGCTACACCTTC
>.|few|TRBV2|TRBJ1-1
CASGPTEAFF
TGTGCCAGCGGACCCACTGAAGCTTTCTTT
>.|.|TRBV15|TRBJ2-4
CATSAGEGQILF
TGTGCCACCAGCGCGGGAGAGGGACAAATTCTTTTC
>.|few|TRBV15|TRBJ1-5
CATGPRDDQPQHF
TGTGCCACCGGGCCCAGAGACGATCAGCCCCAGCATTTT
>.|.|TRBV4-3|TRBJ2-3
CASSQDMRGGLNTQYF
TGCGCCAGCAGCCAAGATATGAGGGGGGGCTTAAATACGCAGTATTTT
>.|few|TRBV29-1|TRBJ2-4
CSVQAKNIQYF
TGCAGCGTTCAAGCCAAAAACATTCAGTACTTC
>.|few|TRBV11-1|TRBJ2-7
CASSLGALYEQYF
TGTGCCAGCAGCTTAGGGGCCCTCTACGAGCAGTACTTC
>TRBD2|.|TRBV30|TRBJ2-1
CAWSDHTSGGSNEQFF
TGTGCCTGGAGCGATCATACTAGCGGGGGGAGCAATGAGCAGTTCTTC
>.|.|TRBV25-1|TRBJ2-2
CASSERLGGELFF
TGTGCCAGCAGTGAACGACTAGGCGGGGAGCTGTTTTTT
>.|.|TRBV12-2|TRBJ2-7
CASRLPGLAINYEQYF
TGTGCAAGTCGCCTACCGGGACTAGCCATCAACTACGAGCAGTACTTC
>.|.|TRBV30|TRBJ1-1
CAWSRGGNTEAFF
TGTGCCTGGAGTAGAGGTGGGAACACTGAAGCTTTCTTT
>.|.|TRBV10-3|TRBJ2-7
CAISDVQIYEQYF
TGTGCCATCAGTGACGTACAGATTTACGAGCAGTACTTC
>TRBD1|.|TRBV4-1|TRBJ1-4
CASSQGDRASTNEKLFF
TGCGCCAGCAGCCAAGGGGACAGGGCCTCAACTAATGAAAAACTGTTTTTT
>TRBD1|.|TRBV9|TRBJ2-3
CASTPGQRNIDTQYF
TGTGCCAGCACTCCGGGACAGAGGAACATAGATACGCAGTATTTT
>.|.|TRBV7-2|TRBJ2-7
CASSPSVPPYEQYF
TGTGCCAGCAGCCCATCCGTCCCCCCCTACGAGCAGTACTTC
>TRBD1|.|TRBV2|TRBJ1-4
CASSAGQGLRKLFF
TGTGCCAGCAGTGCGGGACAGGGGTTAAGAAAACTGTTTTTT
>TRBD1|.|TRBV5-1|TRBJ2-2
CASSLEGGNTGELFF
TGCGCCAGCAGCTTGGAAGGGGGCAACACCGGGGAGCTGTTTTTT
>.|.|TRBV28|TRBJ1-5
CASSQPLVGSNQPQHF
TGTGCCAGCAGCCAACCCCTGGTCGGTAGCAATCAGCCCCAGCATTTT
>.|.|TRBV13|TRBJ1-1
CASSPAGQNKNTEAFF
TGTGCCAGCAGCCCGGCAGGACAAAACAAGAACACTGAAGCTTTCTTT
>TRBD1|.|TRBV19|TRBJ1-2
CASISPGTGDYGYTF
TGTGCCAGTATATCGCCCGGGACAGGAGATTATGGCTACACCTTC
>.|.|TRBV13|TRBJ1-1
CASSSAGNTEAFF
TGTGCCAGCAGCTCAGCAGGGAACACTGAAGCTTTCTTT
>.|.|TRBV27|TRBJ1-1
CASWGWEGNTEAFF
TGTGCCAGCTGGGGATGGGAGGGGAACACTGAAGCTTTCTTT
>.|.|TRBV5-1|TRBJ2-7
CASSSSDRYEQYF
TGCGCCAGCAGCTCCTCTGACAGATACGAGCAGTACTTC
>TRBD2|.|TRBV5-1|TRBJ2-3
CASTPRRGGTDTQYF
TGCGCCAGCACCCCACGCCGGGGGGGCACAGATACGCAGTATTTT
>.|few|TRBV29-1|TRBJ1-2
CSVDRGAIHGYTF
TGCAGCGTTGATAGAGGTGCTATACATGGCTACACCTTC
>.|few|TRBV27|TRBJ1-3
CASSPQSGNTIYF
TGTGCCAGCAGCCCTCAATCTGGAAACACCATATATTTT
>.|.|TRBV7-8|TRBJ2-7
CASSAGSSYEQYF
TGTGCCAGCAGCGCTGGGTCTTCCTACGAGCAGTACTTC
>.|.|TRBV30|TRBJ2-3
CAWSLALSTDTQYF
TGTGCCTGGAGTCTAGCGCTTAGCACAGATACGCAGTATTTT
>.|many|TRBV7-3|TRBJ2-2
CASSLMGGISGELFF
TGTGCCAGCAGCTTAATGGGGGGAATCAGCGGGGAGCTGTTTTTT
>.|few|TRBV29-1|TRBJ2-3
CSVMVRSLGRTDTQYF
TGCAGCGTTATGGTTAGGAGTCTAGGGCGCACAGATACGCAGTATTTT
>.|once|TRBV6-5|TRBJ2-7
CASHAAGLYEQYF
TGTGCCAGTCATGCCGCCGGCCTCTACGAGCAGTACTTC
>.|.|TRBV29-1|TRBJ1-1
CSVVGIGEWTEAFF
TGCAGCGTGGTAGGGATAGGCGAGTGGACTGAAGCTTTCTTT
>.|.|TRBV5-1|TRBJ1-6
CASSLSGSSSYNSPLHF
TGCGCCAGCAGCTTGTCGGGCAGCAGCTCCTATAATTCACCCCTCCACTTT
>TRBD1|.|TRBV29-1|TRBJ1-4
CSVDTGGLTNEKLFF
TGCAGCGTCGACACAGGGGGATTAACTAATGAAAAACTGTTTTTT
>.|.|TRBV30|TRBJ1-2
CAWSVRQGHGYTF
TGTGCCTGGAGTGTAAGGCAGGGGCATGGCTACACCTTC
>.|.|TRBV4-3|TRBJ1-2
CASSQDSGLGLGYTF
TGCGCCAGCAGCCAAGACTCAGGGCTTGGGCTTGGCTACACCTTC
>.|few|TRBV10-1|TRBJ2-2
CASTAELSNTGELFF
TGCGCCAGCACCGCAGAGCTTTCGAACACCGGGGAGCTGTTTTTT
>TRBD1|.|TRBV30|TRBJ1-2
CAWSITGADGYTF
TGTGCCTGGAGTATTACAGGGGCGGATGGCTACACCTTC
>.|.|TRBV11-2|TRBJ2-1
CASSLTNPLNEQFF
TGTGCCAGCAGCTTAACTAACCCTCTGAATGAGCAGTTCTTC
>TRBD1|.|TRBV30|TRBJ2-4
CAWSVRTGENLAKNIQYF
TGTGCCTGGAGTGTAAGGACAGGAGAAAATCTAGCCAAAAACATTCAGTACTTC
>.|once|TRBV7-8|TRBJ2-7
CASSNRRGSSYEQYF
TGTGCCAGCAGCAATCGGCGGGGTAGCTCCTACGAGCAGTACTTC
>.|.|TRBV4-1|TRBJ2-3
CASSPGDREWGTDTQYF
TGCGCCAGCAGCCCGGGAGACAGGGAGTGGGGCACAGATACGCAGTATTTT
>TRBD2|.|TRBV7-9|TRBJ2-1
CASRYGTSGVNEQFF
TGTGCCAGCAGATACGGGACTAGCGGGGTCAATGAGCAGTTCTTC
>.|.|TRBV30|TRBJ1-2
CAWSVGASYGYTF
TGTGCCTGGAGTGTAGGAGCCAGCTATGGCTACACCTTC
>.|once|TRBV6-5|TRBJ1-1
CASSLGEDTEAFF
TGTGCCAGCAGTTTAGGAGAAGACACTGAAGCTTTCTTT
>.|few|TRBV27|TRBJ1-6
CASSLRGVSEYAGNSPLHF
TGTGCCAGCAGTTTACGAGGGGTCTCCGAATACGCCGGTAATTCACCCCTCCACTTT
>TRBD1|.|TRBV9|TRBJ1-1
CASSQGTDNTEAFF
TGTGCCAGCAGCCAAGGGACAGACAACACTGAAGCTTTCTTT
>TRBD2|.|TRBV7-8|TRBJ2-3
CASSLGSGGYTDTQYF
TGTGCCAGCAGCTTAGGTAGCGGGGGGTACACAGATACGCAGTATTTT
>.|few|TRBV29-1|TRBJ1-2
CSAVAGYGYTF
TGCAGCGCGGTCGCGGGGTATGGCTACACCTTC